This TCR beta chain is from a study of response to subunit inactivated influenza vaccine. This clonotype was seen ten or more times. A single record per CDR3 protein comes from TCRdb applying MiXCR to the RT-PCR reads. The data hold about 620,000 distinct CDR3 sequences, with approximately 10% observed a single time. A further study also used this sample, focusing on T cells expressing NK-cell markers. That paper states: cDNA encoding TCR beta was synthesized via 5'RACE template switching incorporating UMIs. The leading position in the CD3+CD56-NKG2C+ fraction of a handful of donors also went to these clonotypes. The study did not resolve the HCMV specificity of expanded NKG2C+ T cell clones.

The origin of this receptor is a man aged 45-60 years who received an inactivated influenza vaccine. Sequenced material: PBMCs from blood, taken on the day of vaccination.

CDR3 nucleotides: TGTGCCAGCAGTACCGCCCCTAACTACTATGGCTACACCTTC. As protein: CASSTAPNYYGYTF. The chain has TRBV12-3 or TRBV12-4 and TRBJ1-2; no clear D. The germline V and J ends were trimmed by 5 bases and 3 bases, with 13 bases remaining between them. This CDR3 comprises 14 residues.